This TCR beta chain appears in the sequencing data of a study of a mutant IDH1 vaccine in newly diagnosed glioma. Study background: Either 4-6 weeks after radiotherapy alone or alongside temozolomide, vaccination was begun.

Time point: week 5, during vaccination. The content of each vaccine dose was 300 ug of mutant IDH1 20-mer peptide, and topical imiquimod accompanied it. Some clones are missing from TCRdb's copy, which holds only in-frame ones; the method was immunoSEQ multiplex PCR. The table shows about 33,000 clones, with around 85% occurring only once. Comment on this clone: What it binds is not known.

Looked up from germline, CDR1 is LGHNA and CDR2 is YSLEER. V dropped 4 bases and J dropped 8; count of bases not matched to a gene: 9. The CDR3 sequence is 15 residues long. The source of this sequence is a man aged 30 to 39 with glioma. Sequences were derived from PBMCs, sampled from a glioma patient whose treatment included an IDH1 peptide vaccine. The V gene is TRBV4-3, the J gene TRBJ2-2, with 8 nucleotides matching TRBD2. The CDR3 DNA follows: TGCGCCAGCAGCCTGGGACTAGTCCTTTCGGGGGAGCTGTTTTTT. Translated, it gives CASSLGLVLSGELFF.